This T cell receptor beta chain was sequenced for a study of CD8 T cells in Susac syndrome. When the RNA was reverse transcribed, random hexamers were used with an input of roughly 0.45 to 1 ug. Amplification of TCR beta CDR3 was carried out by immunoSEQ multiplex PCR, which covered 54 Vbeta and 13 Jbeta segments. Each CDR3 protein is one row after TCRdb ran MiXCR on the immunoSEQ multiplex PCR reads. The data hold 150,000 or so distinct CDR3 sequences, with less than 97% observed a single time. The CDR3 is 14 residues long. J was trimmed by 1 base and V by 5 bases; bases with no gene match: 4. The germline gives CDR1 DFQATT, CDR2 SNEGSKA (reference sequence). Relapsing-remitting disease, either stable or active, was present in the treatment-naive patients who were the multiple sclerosis controls. Bulk CD8+ and CD4+ cells came from magnetic negative isolation; CD8+ TEMRA by FACS.

The chain employs TRBV20-1 and TRBJ2-2, with 7 positions matching TRBD1. This receptor was identified in a human donor with multiple sclerosis. The sequenced sample was CD8+ T cells from PBMCs. Written as DNA, the CDR3 is TGCAGTGCTTCAGGGGACAGGAACACCGGGGAGCTGTTTTTT. Protein product: CSASGDRNTGELFF.